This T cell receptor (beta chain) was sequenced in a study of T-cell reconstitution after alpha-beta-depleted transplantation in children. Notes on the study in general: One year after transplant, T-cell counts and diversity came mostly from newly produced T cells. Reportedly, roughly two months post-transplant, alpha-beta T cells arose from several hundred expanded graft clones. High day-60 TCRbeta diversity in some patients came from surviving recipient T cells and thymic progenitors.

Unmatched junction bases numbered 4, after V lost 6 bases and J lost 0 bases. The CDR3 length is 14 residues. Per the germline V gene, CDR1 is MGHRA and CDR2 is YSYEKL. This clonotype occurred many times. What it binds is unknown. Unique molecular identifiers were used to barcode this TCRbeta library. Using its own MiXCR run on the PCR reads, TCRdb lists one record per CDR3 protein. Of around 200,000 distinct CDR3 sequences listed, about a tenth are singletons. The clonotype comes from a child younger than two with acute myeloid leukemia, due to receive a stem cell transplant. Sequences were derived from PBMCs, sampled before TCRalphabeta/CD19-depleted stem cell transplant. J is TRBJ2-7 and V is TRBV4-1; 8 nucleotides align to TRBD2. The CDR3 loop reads CASRESGGSYEQYF. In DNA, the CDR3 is TGCGCCAGCAGAGAAAGCGGGGGCTCCTACGAGCAGTACTTC.